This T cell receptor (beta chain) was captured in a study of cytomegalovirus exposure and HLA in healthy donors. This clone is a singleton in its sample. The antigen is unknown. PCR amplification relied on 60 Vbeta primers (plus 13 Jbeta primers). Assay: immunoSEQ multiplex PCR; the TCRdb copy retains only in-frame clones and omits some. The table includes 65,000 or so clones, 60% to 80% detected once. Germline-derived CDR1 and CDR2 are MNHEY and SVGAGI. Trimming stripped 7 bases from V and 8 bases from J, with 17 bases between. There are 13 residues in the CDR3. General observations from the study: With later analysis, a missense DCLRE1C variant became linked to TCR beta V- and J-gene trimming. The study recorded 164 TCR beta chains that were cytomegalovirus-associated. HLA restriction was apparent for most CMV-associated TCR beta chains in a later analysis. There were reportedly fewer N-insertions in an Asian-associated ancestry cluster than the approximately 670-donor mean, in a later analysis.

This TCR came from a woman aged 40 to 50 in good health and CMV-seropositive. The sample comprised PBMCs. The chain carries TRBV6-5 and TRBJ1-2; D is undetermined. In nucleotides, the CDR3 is TGTGCCAGCACTGACCGAGGATCTTACGGCTACACCTTC. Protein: CASTDRGSYGYTF.